These 8 T cell receptor beta chains were sequenced from one sample in a study of blood T cell repertoires in COVID-19. TCRdb keeps only in-frame clones here, not all; method: immunoSEQ multiplex PCR. Altogether about 250,000 clones are present, 70% to 75% being singletons, with the ten largest covering over 3%. The sequencing sample was made of peripheral blood. Every receptor here comes from a woman over 75 with acute or convalescent COVID-19.

The chain couples TRBV7-9 to TRBJ1-1; D not resolved. V was clipped by 3 bases and J by 6 bases, with 5 bases between them. Germline lookup yields CDR1 SEHNR and CDR2 FQNEAQ (reference sequence). The CDR3 has 11 residues. Written as DNA, the CDR3 is TGTGCCAGCAGCTTTGGGCCTGAAGCTTTCTTT. This translates into CASSFGPEAFF.

The table lists this clone with a few counts. The rearrangement uses TRBV10-2 and TRBJ1-5; D gene uncertain. V shed 3 bases and J shed 1 base, with 7 bases lying between them. This CDR3 is built from 14 residues. Germline CDR1 reads WSHSY; CDR2 reads SAAADI. CDR3 coding DNA: TGCGCCAGCAGTGAACAGCCAAGCAATCAGCCCCAGCATTTT. Its translation is CASSEQPSNQPQHF.

The rearrangement joins TRBV19 to TRBJ2-1; TRBD2 agrees at 7 bases. The CDR3 contains 16 residues. The junction had 16 bases not matched to a gene; V was cut back by 5 bases and J by 9 bases. Germline assignment: CDR1 LNHDA and CDR2 SQIVND (reference sequence). The CDR3 reads CASSSPKSGNGGEQFF. In DNA, the CDR3 is TGTGCCAGTAGTTCCCCCAAAAGCGGGAACGGTGGTGAGCAGTTCTTC.

This rearrangement joins TRBV19 to TRBJ2-2, with no clear D. CDR1 is LNHDA, CDR2 SQIVND, per germline (reference sequence). CDR3 length equals 15 residues. The V end lost 9 bases, the J end lost 0 bases, and 14 bases lay between the germline ends. The CDR3 region has the DNA TGTGCCAGCCGGCGCGCGGCGGCGAACACCGGGGAGCTGTTTTTT. This sequence encodes CASRRAAANTGELFF.

The V and J genes are TRBV5-1 and TRBJ1-3; D possibly corresponds to TRBD1 (6 bases). This CDR3 has 17 amino acids. V lost 4 bases and J 0 bases, leaving 17 bases between the germline ends. Germline V gene lookup returns CDR1 SGHRS and CDR2 YFSETQ. CDR3 DNA sequence: TGCGCCAGCAGCCCTGCCCCTGGACAGTTCTCTGGAAACACCATATATTTT. Protein product: CASSPAPGQFSGNTIYF.

The chain's CDR3 is CASSRGGGGANVLTF. The CDR3 bases are TGTGCCAGCAGCCGGGGAGGCGGTGGGGCCAACGTCCTGACTTTC. This chain connects TRBV5-4 to TRBJ2-6, with TRBD2 as a possible D gene (6 bases). Germline lookup yields CDR1 SGHNT and CDR2 YYREEE (reference sequence). The V and J ends lost 4 bases and 3 bases respectively, with 11 bases between them. The CDR3 loop spans 15 amino acids.

The chain combines TRBV11-2 with TRBJ1-2; 7 bases match TRBD1. The V and J ends lost 5 bases and 7 bases, in that order; junction bases with no gene match: 13. Per the germline V gene, CDR1 is SGHAT and CDR2 is FQNNGV. CDR3 length: 15 residues. The CDR3 here is CASSTDRARGSGYTF. As DNA, the CDR3 is TGTGCCAGCAGCACAGACAGGGCGCGGGGCTCTGGCTACACCTTC.

The CDR3 sequence is CAIVQGAVDTEAFF. The CDR3 coding sequence is TGTGCCATCGTACAGGGGGCGGTGGACACTGAAGCTTTCTTT. The chain links TRBV2 to TRBJ1-1; TRBD1 aligns across 9 bases. The CDR3 spans 14 residues. Germline lookup yields CDR1 SNHLY and CDR2 FYNNEI. The V segment lost 10 bases and the J segment 3 bases; nucleotides outside the gene matches: 9. The complete variable domain, with remaining parts taken from reference TRBV2 and TRBJ1-1, reads EPEVTQTPSHQVTQMGQEVILRCVPISNHLYFYWYRQILGQKVEFLVSFYNNEISEKSEIFDDQFSVERPDGSNFTLKIRSTKLEDSAMYFCAIVQGAVDTEAFFGQGTRLTVV.